This T cell receptor beta chain was sequenced for a study of blood T cell repertoires in COVID-19. The germline V gene has CDR1 LNHDA and CDR2 SQIVND (reference sequence). This CDR3 spans 15 amino acids. Between the trimmed V and J ends, which lost 0 bases and 7 bases, there was a span of 13 bases. The protocol was immunoSEQ multiplex PCR, while the TCRdb copy is restricted to in-frame clones and leaves out a portion. The sample gives about 210,000 clones, approximately 85% of which show up once; 4.5% to 7% is in the top ten. This rearrangement joins TRBV19 to TRBJ1-5, with D possibly being TRBD1 (6 bases). The specimen sequenced was PBMCs or T cells enriched from blood (not recorded which). The clonotype was recovered from a man aged 35-49 years with acute COVID-19. CDR3 coding DNA: TGTGCCAGTAGTATAGAGAACAGGGCTGGACAGCCCCAGCATTTT. This gives the protein CASSIENRAGQPQHF. The whole variable domain, filled in from reference TRBV19 and TRBJ1-5, reads DGGITQSPKYLFRKEGQNVTLSCEQNLNHDAMYWYRQDPGQGLRLIYYSQIVNDFQKGDIAEGYSVSREKKESFPLTVTSAQKNPTAFYLCASSIENRAGQPQHFGDGTRLSIL.